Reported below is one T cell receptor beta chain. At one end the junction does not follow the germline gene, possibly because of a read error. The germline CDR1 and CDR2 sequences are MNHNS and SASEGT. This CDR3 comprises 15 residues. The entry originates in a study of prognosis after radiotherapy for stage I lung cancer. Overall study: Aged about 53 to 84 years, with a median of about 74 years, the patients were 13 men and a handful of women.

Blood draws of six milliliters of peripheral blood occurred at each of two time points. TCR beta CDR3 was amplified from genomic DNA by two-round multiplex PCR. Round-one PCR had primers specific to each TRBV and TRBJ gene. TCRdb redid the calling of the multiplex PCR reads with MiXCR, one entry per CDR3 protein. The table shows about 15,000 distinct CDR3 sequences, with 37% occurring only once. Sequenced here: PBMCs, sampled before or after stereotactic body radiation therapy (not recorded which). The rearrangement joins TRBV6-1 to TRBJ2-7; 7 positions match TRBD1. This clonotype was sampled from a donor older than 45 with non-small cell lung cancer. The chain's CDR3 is CASSMKGGPTYEKYF. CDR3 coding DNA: TGTGCCAGCAGCATGAAAGGGGGCCCGACCTACGAGAAGTACTTC.